Following are 9 T cell receptor beta chains from one sample sequenced in a study of cytomegalovirus exposure and HLA in healthy donors. The PCR employed 60 Vbeta primers together with 13 Jbeta primers. The data were produced by immunoSEQ multiplex PCR, yet TCRdb's version contains in-frame clones alone and is incomplete. The profile shows 110,000 to 150,000 clones, over 60% of them singletons. What was sequenced was PBMCs. The receptors stem from a woman aged 40 to 50 in good health and CMV-seronegative.

V is TRBV10-1 and J is TRBJ2-7; 8 positions agree with TRBD1. Per germline, CDR1 WNHNN and CDR2 SYGVQD (reference sequence). This CDR3 spans 14 amino acids. Trimming at V came to 4 bases and at J to 3 bases, leaving 5 bases not matched to a gene. The DNA for the CDR3 is TGCGCCAGCAGTGGAGACAGGGGATACTACGAGCAGTACTTC. It is translated as CASSGDRGYYEQYF.

The chain employs TRBV2 and TRBJ1-1, with 10 bases matching TRBD1. The germline gives CDR1 SNHLY, CDR2 FYNNEI. The CDR3 totals 17 residues. J lost 1 base, V lost 8 bases, and 13 bases had no gene match. In DNA form, the CDR3 reads TGTGCCAGCCCCGGAGGGAGGGACAGGGGTACGAACACTGAAGCTTTCTTT. Amino acids: CASPGGRDRGTNTEAFF.

The gene calls are TRBV7-9 and TRBJ2-7; no firm D call. The CDR3 spans 13 residues. Trimming pared 4 bases from V and 2 bases from J, leaving 9 bases between. Germline values: CDR1 SEHNR, CDR2 FQNEAQ (reference sequence). CDR3 region: CASSSHSPYEQYF. DNA of the CDR3: TGTGCCAGCAGCTCCCACAGCCCCTACGAGCAGTACTTC.

V gene TRBV30 combines with J gene TRBJ2-3, with unresolved D. The CDR3 loop spans 13 amino acids. V lost 2 bases and J 5 bases, leaving 11 bases between the germline ends. Germline V gives CDR1 GTSNPN, CDR2 SVGIG (reference sequence). Here the CDR3 reads CAWSPSTRDTQYF. CDR3 bases: TGTGCCTGGAGTCCTTCAACTCGAGATACGCAGTATTTT.

This chain connects TRBV7-9 to TRBJ2-5; 7 bases map to TRBD2. The CDR3 spans 16 residues. Trimming removed 6 bases from V and 2 bases from J; junction bases left unmatched: 12. Germline values: CDR1 SEHNR, CDR2 FQNEAQ (reference sequence). The DNA of the CDR3 is TGTGCCAGCAGAGCGGTTACTAGCGAATTACAAGAGACCCAGTACTTC. It translates to CASRAVTSELQETQYF. Full variable domain (rest looked up from reference TRBV7-9 and TRBJ2-5): DTGVSQNPRHKITKRGQNVTFRCDPISEHNRLYWYRQTLGQGPEFLTYFQNEAQLEKSRLLSDRFSAERPKGSFSTLEIQRTEQGDSAMYLCASRAVTSELQETQYFGPGTRLLVL.

CDR3: CSASTNTEAFF. The CDR3 DNA is TGCAGTGCTAGCACTAACACTGAAGCTTTCTTT. V and J are TRBV20-1 and TRBJ1-1; D remains ambiguous. The germline V and J ends were trimmed by 3 bases and 2 bases, with 4 bases remaining between them. CDR1 DFQATT and CDR2 SNEGSKA come from the germline V gene (reference sequence). The CDR3 is 11 amino acids.

This chain connects TRBV19 to TRBJ2-3; D is perhaps TRBD1 (5 bases). V was trimmed by 3 bases and J by 0 bases, leaving 16 bases between them. This CDR3 has 17 residues. Germline loops: CDR1 LNHDA, CDR2 SQIVND (reference sequence). CDR3 protein: CASSMRPQGSSTDTQYF. CDR3 coding DNA: TGTGCCAGTAGTATGCGCCCCCAGGGTTCTAGCACAGATACGCAGTATTTT.

A single count supports this clone. The gene calls are TRBV30 and TRBJ2-5, with a possible D match to TRBD1 (6 bases). From germline, CDR1 is GTSNPN and CDR2 SVGIG (reference sequence). Trimming took off 5 bases at V and 2 bases at J, with 12 bases between the two ends. The CDR3 spans 13 residues. In DNA, the CDR3 is TGTGCCTGGTCAGGGGTACCTCAAGAGACCCAGTACTTC. Residues: CAWSGVPQETQYF.

Remarks on this clone: An end of the junction does not agree with germline; a read error may underlie this. The chain uses TRBV7-9 and TRBJ1-1, with a weak D call TRBD1 (6 bases). The V gene's germline CDR1 is SEHNR and CDR2 FQNEAQ (reference sequence). The CDR3 length is 15 residues. The CDR3: CSSSLFVGQNFEAFF. The CDR3 nucleotides read TGTTCCAGCAGCTTATTCGTCGGACAGAACTTTGAAGCTTTCTTT.